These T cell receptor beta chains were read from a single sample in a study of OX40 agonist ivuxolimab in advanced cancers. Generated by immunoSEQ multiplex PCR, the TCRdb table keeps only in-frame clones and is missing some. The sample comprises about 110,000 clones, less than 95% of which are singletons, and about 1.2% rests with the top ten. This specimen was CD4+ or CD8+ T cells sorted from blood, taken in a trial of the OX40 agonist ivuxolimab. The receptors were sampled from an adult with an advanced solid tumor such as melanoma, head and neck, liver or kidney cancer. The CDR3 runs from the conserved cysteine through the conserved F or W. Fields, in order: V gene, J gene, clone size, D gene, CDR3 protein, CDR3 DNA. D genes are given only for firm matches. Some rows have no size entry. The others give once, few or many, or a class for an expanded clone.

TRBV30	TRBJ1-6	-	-	CAWRGRGNWSPLHF	TGTGCCTGGAGGGGCAGGGGAAATTGGTCACCCCTCCACTTT
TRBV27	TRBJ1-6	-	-	CASSPIGAGNSPLHF	TGTGCCAGCAGTCCTATCGGGGCCGGTAATTCACCCCTCCACTTT
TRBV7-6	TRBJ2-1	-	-	CASSPGTHNEQFF	TGTGCCAGCAGCCCCGGGACCCACAATGAGCAGTTCTTC
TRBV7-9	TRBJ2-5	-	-	CASSLSSLAPRGTQYF	TGTGCCAGCAGCTTATCTAGCCTAGCGCCACGTGGGACCCAGTACTTC
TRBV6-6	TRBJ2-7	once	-	CASTPDWTLTYEQYF	TGTGCCAGCACTCCGGACTGGACGCTTACCTACGAGCAGTACTTC
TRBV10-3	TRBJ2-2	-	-	CATRDLNTGELFF	TGTGCCACCCGGGACTTGAACACCGGGGAGCTGTTTTTT
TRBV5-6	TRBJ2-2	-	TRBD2	CASSLRTSWTGELFF	TGTGCCAGCAGCTTAAGGACTAGTTGGACCGGGGAGCTGTTTTTT
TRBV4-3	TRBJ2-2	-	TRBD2	CASSSGTSTGELFF	TGCGCCAGCAGCTCCGGGACTAGCACCGGGGAGCTGTTTTTT
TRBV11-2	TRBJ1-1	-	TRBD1	CASSLDRAGTEAFF	TGTGCCAGCAGTCTCGACAGGGCGGGCACTGAAGCTTTCTTT
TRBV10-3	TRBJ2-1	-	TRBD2	CATGGASGSSGGVYEQFF	TGTGCCACCGGGGGCGCTAGCGGGAGTAGTGGTGGGGTTTATGAGCAGTTCTTC
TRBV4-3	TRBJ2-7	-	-	CASSQGDGRVKRSDEQYF	TGCGCCAGCAGCCAAGGAGACGGCAGAGTCAAAAGGTCAGACGAGCAGTACTTC
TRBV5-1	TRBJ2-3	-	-	CASSLADSTDTQYF	TGCGCCAGCAGCTTGGCTGATAGCACAGATACGCAGTATTTT
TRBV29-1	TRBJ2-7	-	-	CSVTRTAGYEQYF	TGCAGCGTTACCCGGACAGCCGGATACGAGCAGTACTTC
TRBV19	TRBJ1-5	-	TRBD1	CATTGQGFQPQHF	TGTGCCACCACGGGACAGGGGTTTCAGCCCCAGCATTTT
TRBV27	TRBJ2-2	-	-	CASGTFGSGELFF	TGTGCCAGCGGTACATTTGGGTCCGGGGAGCTGTTTTTT
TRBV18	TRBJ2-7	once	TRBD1	CASSPRQGTYEQYF	TGTGCCAGCTCACCTCGACAGGGGACCTACGAGCAGTACTTC
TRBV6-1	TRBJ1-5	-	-	CASSRHQPQHF	TGTGCCAGCAGTCGGCATCAGCCCCAGCATTTT
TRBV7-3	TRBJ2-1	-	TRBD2	CASSLSTSGSSEQFF	TGTGCCAGCAGCTTATCGACTAGCGGGAGTAGTGAGCAGTTCTTC
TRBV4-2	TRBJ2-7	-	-	CASSLGPTGEQYF	TGTGCCAGCAGCTTGGGACCCACGGGCGAGCAGTACTTC
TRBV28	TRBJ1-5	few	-	CASSLGLFGMAQPQHF	TGTGCCAGCAGTCTAGGGTTGTTTGGAATGGCTCAGCCCCAGCATTTT
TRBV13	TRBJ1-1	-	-	CASSPTYGNTEAFF	TGTGCCAGCAGCCCGACATACGGGAACACTGAAGCTTTCTTT
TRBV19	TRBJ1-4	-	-	CASSIPGRGYEKLFF	TGTGCCAGTAGTATTCCCGGCAGGGGATATGAAAAACTGTTTTTT
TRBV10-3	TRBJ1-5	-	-	CAISEGYNQPQHF	TGTGCCATCAGTGAAGGTTACAATCAGCCCCAGCATTTT
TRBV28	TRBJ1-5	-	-	CASSNTRNQPQHF	TGTGCCAGCAGTAATACAAGGAATCAGCCCCAGCATTTT
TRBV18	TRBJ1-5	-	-	CASSPQSGEDQPQHF	TGTGCCAGCTCACCACAAAGCGGGGAGGATCAGCCCCAGCATTTT
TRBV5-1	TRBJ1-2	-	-	CASSLAPEFGYTF	TGCGCCAGCAGCTTGGCACCGGAGTTTGGCTACACCTTC
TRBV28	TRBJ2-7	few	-	CASSLPTAFISYEQYF	TGTGCCAGCAGTTTACCTACAGCGTTTATCTCCTACGAGCAGTACTTC
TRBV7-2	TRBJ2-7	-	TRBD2	CASSLDGTSGAYEQYF	TGTGCCAGCAGCTTAGACGGGACTAGCGGGGCCTACGAGCAGTACTTC